What follows are 19 T cell receptor beta chains derived from one specimen sequenced in a study of TET2 disruption in CD19-targeted CAR T cells. Method: immunoSEQ multiplex PCR; TCRdb's copy keeps in-frame clones and lacks some. Here the sample table reports several hundred clones. Documented treatment: autologous CTL019 cells: CD19 CAR with 4-1BB and CD3 zeta domains. The specimen comprised peripheral blood, sampled from a patient treated with CD19 CAR T cells. These receptors came from a man aged 70-80 years with chronic lymphocytic leukemia.

This clone is identified as medium-sized (0.01 to 0.1%) from frequency. The DNA ends 3 residues before the CDR3 does, and the rest of the CDR3 is filled in from the germline J gene. This chain connects TRBV5-1 to TRBJ2-1, with TRBD1 identical over 11 bases. V was clipped by 9 bases and J by 6 bases; unmatched bases: 8. Germline loops: CDR1 SGHRS, CDR2 YFSETQ. This CDR3 region has 14 residues. The CDR3 here is CATSSGTGGNEQFF. The covered CDR3 bases are TGCGCCACCTCTTCGGGGACAGGGGGCAATGAG.

Judged by frequency, this clone is hyperexpanded. The read is 3 residues too short to cover the CDR3 end, so that end is filled in from the germline J gene. The chain couples TRBV6-2 or TRBV6-3 to TRBJ2-4; 8 nucleotides agree with TRBD1. The CDR3 consists of 14 residues. V lost 6 bases and J lost 6; bases outside the gene matches: 7. CDR1 is MNHEY, CDR2 SVGEGT, per germline. The CDR3 DNA, read in part, is TGTGCCAGCAGCTACCCAGGACAGGGAAACATT. Protein product: CASSYPGQGNI. The CDR3 as a whole reads CASSYPGQGNIQYF.

By frequency, this clone is medium-sized (0.01 to 0.1%). The CDR3 extends 3 residues past the end of the read, so its final part is completed from the germline J gene. The chain has TRBV20-1 and TRBJ2-3, with D possibly being TRBD2 (6 bases). The CDR3 totals 13 residues. Germline assignment: CDR1 DFQATT and CDR2 SNEGSKA (reference sequence). Trimming stripped 6 bases from V and 0 bases from J, with 10 bases between. The covered CDR3 bases are TGCAGTGCCACCGGGACTAGCACAGATACG. Amino acid sequence: CSATGTSTDT. The entire CDR3 protein is CSATGTSTDTQYF.

Frequency places this clone as large (0.1 to 1%). The read falls 3 residues short of the CDR3 end, and the missing part is taken from the germline J gene. Other DNA sequences in the sample encode the same CDR3. The chain is built from TRBV7-9 and TRBJ1-4; D is unclear. The V end lost 5 bases, the J end lost 5 bases, and 12 bases lay between the germline ends. From germline, CDR1 is SEHNR and CDR2 FQNEAQ (reference sequence). CDR3 length equals 14 residues. The chain's CDR3 is CASSGWSENEKLFF. The part of the CDR3 DNA that was read is TGTGCCAGCAGCGGCTGGAGCGAAAATGAAAAA.

By frequency, this clone registers medium-sized. The read ends 3 residues early relative to the CDR3; the germline J gene fills the gap. The J gene is TRBJ2-1, the V gene TRBV24-1; the match to TRBD2 covers 8 bases. V shed 6 bases and J 0 bases; nucleotides not matched to a gene: 18. Germline-derived CDR1 and CDR2 are KGHDR and SFDVKD. CDR3 length: 20 residues. CDR3 bases read: TGTGCCACCAGTTCATCCGGGGGGGCGGGGGGATCAGGCTCCTACAATGAG. Translated: CATSSSGGAGGSGSYNE. In full, the CDR3 reads CATSSSGGAGGSGSYNEQFF.

The CDR3 bases that were read are TGTGCCAGCAGCCAATCGCCAGGGGCGAAAGCTGGC. Translation: CASSQSPGAKAG. The entire CDR3 protein reads CASSQSPGAKAGYTF. The chain uses TRBV16 and TRBJ1-2, with D maybe TRBD1 (6 bases). The read falls 3 residues short of the CDR3 end, and the missing part is taken from the germline J gene. Per germline, CDR1 KGHSY and CDR2 FQNENV. V lost 0 bases and J 7 bases, leaving 15 bases between the germline ends. The CDR3 is made up of 15 amino acids.

In terms of frequency, this clone is medium-sized (0.01 to 0.1%). The sequenced fragment ends 3 residues before the CDR3 boundary, so the rest is inferred from the germline J gene. The chain combines TRBV5-4 with TRBJ1-2; D remains unclear. Trimming took 0 bases from V and 3 from J, leaving 9 bases between them. This CDR3 contains 14 residues. Germline V lookup: CDR1 SGHNT, CDR2 YYREEE (reference sequence). CDR3 DNA (partial): TGTGCCAGCAGCTTGGTCGGCAGCGACTATGGC. Protein: CASSLVGSDYG. The entire CDR3 reads CASSLVGSDYGYTF.

This clone is deemed medium-sized by its frequency. The sequence runs out 3 residues before the end of the CDR3; the remainder is reconstructed from the germline J gene. This chain uses TRBV5-1 with TRBJ2-7; D perhaps matches TRBD2 (5 bases). Germline V lookup: CDR1 SGHRS, CDR2 YFSETQ. Trimming stripped 2 bases from V and 5 bases from J, with 20 bases between. The CDR3 runs to 16 residues. The CDR3 sequence is CASSFGGSYYFDEQYF. The sequenced part of the CDR3 DNA is TGCGCCAGCAGCTTCGGAGGTTCCTACTATTTTGACGAG.

Considering frequency, this clone is medium-sized (0.01 to 0.1%). From the germline J gene comes the end of the CDR3, since the read stops 3 residues before it. This sequence joins TRBV7-6 and TRBJ2-1, with TRBD2 as a possible D gene (7 bases). This CDR3 is 14 amino acids long. Trimming stripped 5 bases from V and 9 bases from J, with 17 bases between. Germline loops: CDR1 SGHVS, CDR2 FNYEAQ. The CDR3 sequence is CASSLETGGGEQFF. The DNA read from the CDR3 is TGTGCCAGCAGCCTAGAAACGGGGGGCGGTGAG.

Frequency places this clone as medium-sized. The CDR3 is cut off 3 residues early in the read; its end comes from the germline J gene. The V gene is TRBV6-1, the J gene TRBJ2-2, with 8 nucleotides matching TRBD1. After removal of 3 bases from V and 6 bases from J, the junction contained 6 bases not matched to a gene. The CDR3 is 15 amino acids. Looked up from germline, CDR1 is MNHNS and CDR2 is SASEGT. CDR3 DNA, as far as it was read: TGTGCCAGCAGTGAGGACAGGGTTGGGGCCGGGGAG. This encodes CASSEDRVGAGE. From start to end, the CDR3 is CASSEDRVGAGELFF.

Frequency places this clone as medium-sized. The CDR3 end falls 3 residues outside the read, so it is completed with the germline J gene. The chain recombines TRBV20-1 with TRBJ2-7, with 10 bases fitting TRBD2. V gave up 6 bases and J gave up 1 base; unmatched junction bases: 6. CDR3 length: 14 residues. Looked up from germline, CDR1 is DFQATT and CDR2 is SNEGSKA (reference sequence). This chain's CDR3 is CSALSSGGSYEQYF. Partial CDR3 DNA: TGCAGTGCCCTCTCTAGCGGGGGATCCTACGAG.

Measured by frequency, this clone is medium-sized (0.01 to 0.1%). Sequencing ends 3 residues short of the CDR3 end; the germline J gene provides the rest. The chain uses TRBV27 and TRBJ2-3; 7 bases fit TRBD2. V trimming: 11 bases; J trimming: 2 bases; junction bases outside the gene matches: 7. CDR3 length: 13 amino acids. Germline CDR1 MNHEY, CDR2 SMNVEV (reference sequence). The part of the CDR3 DNA that was read is TGTGCCGCCCGGGGACTAAACACAGATACG. Its protein is CAARGLNTDT. The complete CDR3 reads CAARGLNTDTQYF.

This clone registers medium-sized by frequency. The junction shows a germline mismatch at one end, possibly a read error. Here the CDR3 reads CASSSEIQRVTRSYEQYF. The covered CDR3 bases are TGCGCCAGCAGCTCCGAAATACAACGGGTGACTCGCTCCTACGAG. V and J are TRBV4-2 and TRBJ2-7, with no clear D. The read ends 3 residues before the CDR3 terminus; that terminus is restored from the germline J gene. Germline V gene data show CDR1 as LGHNA and CDR2 as YNFKEQ. This CDR3 contains 18 residues.

This clone is labeled medium-sized based on frequency. Read sequence stops 3 residues before the CDR3 end, and the germline J gene provides the missing end. This chain connects TRBV5-4 to TRBJ2-3, with D possibly being TRBD2 (6 bases). This CDR3 is built from 15 residues. The V and J ends lost 2 bases and 0 bases respectively, with 10 bases between them. The germline CDR1 and CDR2 sequences are SGHNT and YYREEE (reference sequence). The CDR3 sequence: CASSFSGTSTDTQYF. The CDR3 DNA, read in part, is TGTGCCAGCAGCTTTAGCGGTACTAGCACAGATACG.

This clone is called medium-sized based on its frequency. The read ends 3 residues shy of where the CDR3 ends; the end is completed using the germline J gene. The V and J genes are TRBV19 and TRBJ1-6, with D unresolved. The V end lost 4 bases, the J end lost 4 bases, and 2 bases lay between the germline ends. The CDR3 extends over 12 amino acids. From germline, CDR1 is LNHDA and CDR2 SQIVND (reference sequence). CDR3 in amino acids: CASSTYNSPLHF. CDR3 DNA (partial): TGTGCCAGTAGTACGTATAATTCACCC.

Considering frequency, this clone is medium-sized (0.01 to 0.1%). The sequenced part of the CDR3 DNA is TGTGCCAGCAGTTTACTTATGAACACTGAA. As protein: CASSLLMNTE. The CDR3 as a whole reads CASSLLMNTEAFF. This chain joins TRBV28 and TRBJ1-1; D is ambiguous. The CDR3 end lies 3 residues beyond the end of the read and is filled in from the germline J gene. The CDR3 is 13 amino acids. Germline assignment: CDR1 MDHEN and CDR2 SYDVKM. Trimming took 2 bases from V and 0 from J, leaving 4 bases between them.

This clone ranks as medium-sized in terms of frequency. CDR3 DNA (partial): TGTGCCAGCTCACCGGGACTGCATGAA. Its protein product is CASSPGLHE. The full CDR3 is CASSPGLHEAFF. The chain links TRBV18 to TRBJ1-1; D is possibly TRBD1 (5 bases). The read terminates 3 residues ahead of where the CDR3 ends, so the germline J gene completes it. CDR1 and CDR2 (germline): KGHSH, LQKENI. V was clipped by 3 bases and J by 7 bases, with 9 bases between them. CDR3 length: 12 residues.

This clone is called medium-sized (0.01 to 0.1%) based on its frequency. The DNA ends 3 residues before the CDR3 does, and the rest of the CDR3 is filled in from the germline J gene. The chain joins TRBV19 to TRBJ2-1, with 10 bases lining up with TRBD2. Germline V gives CDR1 LNHDA, CDR2 SQIVND (reference sequence). V shed 8 bases and J 5 bases; nucleotides not matched to a gene: 6. This CDR3 comprises 14 residues. The sequenced part of the CDR3 DNA is TGTGCCAGTTCAGCGGGGGGGCCCAACAATGAG. Translating gives CASSAGGPNNE. The full CDR3 reads CASSAGGPNNEQFF.

According to its frequency, this clone is medium-sized. The CDR3 end lies 3 residues beyond the end of the read and is filled in from the germline J gene. The rearrangement uses TRBV13 and TRBJ2-7; TRBD1 aligns across 9 bases. Trimming at V came to 6 bases and at J to 2 bases, leaving 5 bases not matched to a gene. CDR3 length equals 14 residues. From germline, CDR1 is PRHDT and CDR2 FYEKMQ (reference sequence). CDR3 protein: CASRVGQGAYEQYF. The CDR3 bases that were read are TGTGCCAGCAGGGTGGGACAGGGTGCCTACGAG.